This TCR beta chain was found in a study of cytomegalovirus exposure and HLA in healthy donors. The method was immunoSEQ multiplex PCR; TCRdb's version includes in-frame clones alone and lacks a portion of them. Seen here are about 79,000 clones, 80% to 95% observed once, and the top ten hold approximately 4%. Study-wide results and limits: For cytomegalovirus status, the classifier reportedly gave diagnoses with high specificity and sensitivity. According to the study, roughly 160 TCR beta chains were cytomegalovirus-associated.

This clone has more than one count but fewer than ten. The antigen is not known. The CDR3 runs 14 residues. CDR1 is WNHNN and CDR2 is SYGVQD in the germline V gene (reference sequence). Trimming removed 7 bases from V and 4 bases from J; junction bases left unmatched: 6. The rearrangement uses TRBV10-1 and TRBJ2-7; 11 positions agree with TRBD2. The sequence was obtained from a woman in her twenties or thirties in good health and CMV-seronegative. The sample consisted of PBMCs. The CDR3 DNA follows: TGCGCCAGCATACCCGGGACTAGCGGATACGAGCAGTACTTC. This gives the protein CASIPGTSGYEQYF.